This T cell receptor (beta chain) comes out of a study of T cell clones after liver transplantation (dated by TCRdb to the late 2010s). Looking at the study overall: Samples were obtained from ITN030ST, a randomized trial in which withdrawal of immunosuppression was attempted within 2 years of liver transplantation. As an antigen-independent comparator for the donor-reactive sequences, third party-reactive TCRbeta sequences from pre-transplant MLRs were identified as well. Donor-reactive T cell clones were identified by TCRbeta sequencing after a pre-transplant mixed lymphocyte reaction and then tracked in post-transplant blood. Three of the eight recipients were HCV-positive; the others were transplanted for non-autoimmune, non-viral indications. The study cohort included 8 liver transplant recipients, of whom 3 were classified as tolerant and 5 as non-tolerant. To count as tolerant, a recipient had to stay completely off immunosuppression for at least one year without liver enzymes climbing beyond twice the upper limit of normal. No induction therapy was given to the subjects, and standard immunosuppression was administered until randomization at 12-24 months post-transplant. The paper's findings and limits, for the study overall: When repertoire turnover was taken into account, detection of donor-reactive sequences was significantly reduced in 7 of 8 subjects for CD4 and in 8 of 8 subjects for CD8. Conclusions were preliminary, limited by small, heterogeneous patient numbers and non-standardized post-transplant time points. Low numbers of available donor cells limited the measurable donor-reactive repertoire in two subjects. Because no allograft tissue specimens were available, donor-reactive T cells may have migrated into the graft instead of being deleted. Donor-reactive sequences decreased more than third party-reactive sequences, which suggests partial antigen-specific deletion that was not related to withdrawal success. A significant post-transplant decrease in circulating donor-reactive CD4 TCRbeta sequences was observed in 5 of 8 subjects, irrespective of tolerance or HCV status.

High-throughput TCRbeta CDR3 sequencing of frozen genomic DNA was performed by immunoSEQ, including PCR amplification, mapping, bias correction and internal controls. The paper's data handling went like this. Productive rearrangements were retained, and unique TCRbeta sequences were defined by the CDR3 nucleotide sequence together with the V and J gene. Donor-reactive sequences required at least 5-fold expansion in CFSE-low cells versus unstimulated pre-transplant cells and at least 0.01% frequency. Minimum frequency thresholds were set for each subject on the basis of the unstimulated sample with the lowest template count, so that a detection power of at least 90% was ensured. Jensen-Shannon divergence between the top 1000 TCRbeta sequences after and before transplant was used to measure repertoire turnover. Changes in detection of donor-reactive sequences were tested with two-sided Fisher's exact tests. TCRdb re-hosts the immuneACCESS table, in-frame sequences only. Its copies lack some clones; in the studies checked, an unresolved V gene accounts for under half of them, and the cause for the rest is not known. D and trimming come from the DNA, and the V and J calls and clone size come from that table. This sample holds more than 1,000 clones; about 40% were observed only once. The top ten clonotypes cover under 20% of the sample.

Of note for this clone: Its antigen is not yet known. No much larger clone exists at a distance of one base, and base qualities are not known.

The CDR3 holds 16 amino acids from the cysteine to the phenylalanine. CDR3 DNA only is kept here, 48 bases in frame from base 1. Via the germline V gene, CDR1 is SGHNT and CDR2 YENEEA. Germline trimming: 5 bases from V, 3 bases from J; junction bases outside gene matches: 9. Alloreactive TCRbeta sequences were defined by sequencing of proliferating CFSE-low cells from the MLR. In the CFSE-MLRs, pre-transplant recipient cells were stimulated with donor PBMCs, splenocytes or lymph node cells, or with third-party PBMCs. Randomization to immunosuppression withdrawal applied to every one of the 8 studied subjects. The Qiagen DNeasy Blood and Tissue Kit was used for isolation of genomic DNA.

This sequence originates from a human patient who received a liver transplant. A transplant means some T cells may be of graft donor rather than patient origin. The material sequenced was CD4+ T cells from cultured PBMCs. The receptor chain draws on TRBV11-3 and TRBJ2-4, with 8 bases in between that match TRBD1. The nucleotide sequence reads as follows: TGTGCCAGCAGCCCCGGACAGGGTAGGAGCAAAAACATTCAGTACTTC. Its protein product is CASSPGQGRSKNIQYF.